This is a list of T cell receptor beta chains from one sample in a study of T cell responses to AZD1222 COVID-19 vaccine. The repertoire was sequenced with immunoSEQ multiplex PCR; TCRdb's copy has only in-frame clones and lacks some. The table records approximately 220,000 clones, roughly 91% of them present only once. The specimen comprised peripheral blood, sampled on day 0 of MenACWY control vaccination. These TCRs come from an adult in good health. CDR3s include the opening cysteine and the closing phenylalanine or tryptophan. Each record gives: J gene, V gene, clone size, CDR3 length, D gene, CDR3 protein, CDR3 DNA. A D gene is named only where the DNA matches it firmly. A clone size is listed for some rows: how often the clone was seen (once, few, many), or a class if it is expanded.

j_call: TRBJ1-4; v_call: TRBV7-8; clone_size: .; cdr3_length: 14; d_call: TRBD1; cdr3_aa: CASSSTGRSEKLFF; cdr3_nt: TGTGCCAGCAGCTCGACAGGGAGGAGTGAAAAACTGTTTTTT
j_call: TRBJ2-2; v_call: TRBV5-1; clone_size: .; cdr3_length: 14; d_call: .; cdr3_aa: CASSEGPGPGELFF; cdr3_nt: TGCGCCAGCAGCGAGGGACCCGGTCCCGGGGAGCTGTTTTTT
j_call: TRBJ1-3; v_call: TRBV9; clone_size: .; cdr3_length: 14; d_call: TRBD1; cdr3_aa: CASSPGGTGNTIYF; cdr3_nt: TGTGCCAGCAGCCCAGGGGGCACTGGAAACACCATATATTTT
j_call: TRBJ1-6; v_call: TRBV6-1; clone_size: .; cdr3_length: 18; d_call: TRBD1; cdr3_aa: CASSVTAGTGRVDSPLHF; cdr3_nt: TGTGCCAGCAGTGTCACGGCCGGGACAGGGAGGGTCGATTCACCCCTCCACTTT
j_call: TRBJ1-2; v_call: TRBV10-3; clone_size: .; cdr3_length: 13; d_call: .; cdr3_aa: CAISEPRVYGYTF; cdr3_nt: TGTGCCATCAGTGAGCCGAGGGTCTATGGCTACACCTTC
j_call: TRBJ1-6; v_call: TRBV3-1/TRBV3-2; clone_size: .; cdr3_length: 15; d_call: TRBD1; cdr3_aa: CASSQAGTGGSPLHF; cdr3_nt: TGTGCCAGCAGCCAAGCGGGGACAGGGGGTTCACCCCTCCACTTT
j_call: TRBJ1-1; v_call: TRBV29-1; clone_size: .; cdr3_length: 12; d_call: .; cdr3_aa: CSVVTGTTEAFF; cdr3_nt: TGCAGCGTAGTAACAGGGACCACTGAAGCTTTCTTT
j_call: TRBJ2-2; v_call: TRBV5-1; clone_size: .; cdr3_length: 14; d_call: .; cdr3_aa: CASSLQGTPGELFF; cdr3_nt: TGCGCCAGCAGCCTACAGGGTACCCCCGGGGAGCTGTTTTTT
j_call: TRBJ1-5; v_call: TRBV30; clone_size: .; cdr3_length: 14; d_call: .; cdr3_aa: CAWSVRGGEQPQHF; cdr3_nt: TGTGCCTGGAGTGTACGAGGGGGGGAACAGCCCCAGCATTTT
j_call: TRBJ1-3; v_call: TRBV21-1; clone_size: .; cdr3_length: 15; d_call: .; cdr3_aa: CASSKGKTGETIIYF; cdr3_nt: TGTGCCAGCAGCAAAGGCAAGACGGGGGAAACGATCATATATTTT
j_call: TRBJ1-2; v_call: TRBV5-1; clone_size: .; cdr3_length: 14; d_call: TRBD1; cdr3_aa: CASSPQGAGYGYTF; cdr3_nt: TGCGCCAGCAGCCCCCAGGGGGCCGGCTATGGCTACACCTTC
j_call: TRBJ2-7; v_call: TRBV4-1; clone_size: .; cdr3_length: 16; d_call: TRBD1; cdr3_aa: CASSQVKDRPHYEQYF; cdr3_nt: TGCGCCAGCAGCCAAGTCAAGGACAGGCCCCACTACGAGCAGTACTTC
j_call: TRBJ1-5; v_call: TRBV21-1; clone_size: .; cdr3_length: 20; d_call: .; cdr3_aa: CASSKAPGKVSSEGNQPQHF; cdr3_nt: TGTGCCAGCAGCAAAGCCCCAGGAAAGGTTTCAAGTGAGGGCAATCAGCCCCAGCATTTT
j_call: TRBJ2-7; v_call: TRBV18; clone_size: .; cdr3_length: 14; d_call: TRBD1; cdr3_aa: CASSPDRESYGQYF; cdr3_nt: TGTGCCAGCTCACCCGACAGGGAGAGCTACGGGCAGTACTTC
j_call: TRBJ2-1; v_call: TRBV7-9; clone_size: .; cdr3_length: 14; d_call: TRBD1; cdr3_aa: CASSPGQVRDEQFF; cdr3_nt: TGTGCCAGCAGCCCAGGACAGGTGCGCGATGAGCAGTTCTTC
j_call: TRBJ1-2; v_call: TRBV5-1; clone_size: .; cdr3_length: 15; d_call: .; cdr3_aa: CASSPGSGLSYGYTF; cdr3_nt: TGCGCCAGCAGCCCCGGGAGTGGGCTATCCTATGGCTACACCTTC
j_call: TRBJ2-7; v_call: TRBV6-5; clone_size: .; cdr3_length: 15; d_call: TRBD1; cdr3_aa: CASSSRTGGPQEQYF; cdr3_nt: TGTGCCAGCAGTTCCCGGACAGGGGGCCCTCAAGAGCAGTACTTC
j_call: TRBJ1-2; v_call: TRBV7-3; clone_size: .; cdr3_length: 13; d_call: TRBD1; cdr3_aa: CASSLATGDGYTF; cdr3_nt: TGTGCCAGCAGCTTAGCAACAGGGGATGGCTACACCTTC
j_call: TRBJ1-6; v_call: TRBV6-5; clone_size: once; cdr3_length: 15; d_call: .; cdr3_aa: CASSYQGQSYSPLHF; cdr3_nt: TGTGCCAGCAGTTACCAGGGGCAATCCTATTCACCCCTCCACTTT
j_call: TRBJ2-2; v_call: TRBV9; clone_size: .; cdr3_length: 11; d_call: .; cdr3_aa: CASTGTGELFF; cdr3_nt: TGTGCCAGCACGGGCACCGGGGAGCTGTTTTTT
j_call: TRBJ2-7; v_call: TRBV15; clone_size: .; cdr3_length: 15; d_call: TRBD2; cdr3_aa: CATSRVLATSYEQYF; cdr3_nt: TGTGCCACCAGCAGAGTACTAGCGACCTCCTACGAGCAGTACTTC
j_call: TRBJ1-2; v_call: TRBV5-1; clone_size: .; cdr3_length: 15; d_call: TRBD1; cdr3_aa: CASSPALTGVGGYTF; cdr3_nt: TGCGCCAGCAGCCCGGCCCTGACAGGGGTAGGAGGCTACACCTTC